The 22 T cell receptor beta chains in this list originate from one sample, sequenced in a study of T cell responses to AZD1222 COVID-19 vaccine. Some clones are missing from TCRdb's copy, which holds only in-frame ones; the method was immunoSEQ multiplex PCR. The table shows 120,000 or so clones, with 88% occurring only once. Sequencing was performed on peripheral blood, taken on day 0 of AZD1222 vaccination. These receptors came from an adult in good health.

DNA of the CDR3: TGTGCCAGCAGCCGTCAGGGAATTAGCAATCAGCCCCAGCATTTT. It specifies CASSRQGISNQPQHF. The chain uses TRBV9 and TRBJ1-5, with D possibly matching TRBD1 (5 bases). The CDR3 contains 15 residues. The V and J ends lost 4 bases and 0 bases respectively, with 11 bases between them. Germline V lookup: CDR1 SGDLS, CDR2 YYNGEE.

In DNA, the CDR3 is TGTGCTAGTGGTTTGTCCGGGACGCCGGGGAATGAGCAGTTCTTC. Translation: CASGLSGTPGNEQFF. This chain connects TRBV12-5 to TRBJ2-1; D is tentatively TRBD1 or TRBD2 (5 bases each). V was clipped by 2 bases and J by 7 bases, with 15 bases between them. The CDR3 is 15 amino acids. CDR1 LGHNT and CDR2 FRNRAP come from the germline V gene.

Only a few counts were recorded for this clone. The chain combines TRBV6-6 with TRBJ2-7, with TRBD2 matching over 14 bases. Germline V CDR1 and CDR2: MNHNY, SVGAGI (reference sequence). The length of the CDR3 is 15 residues. The V segment lost 6 bases and the J segment 7 bases; nucleotides outside the gene matches: 8. The CDR3, as DNA: TGTGCCAGCAGGACGGGACTAGCGGGGGCGGCGGAGCAGTACTTC. It yields the protein CASRTGLAGAAEQYF.

The V call is TRBV5-4, the J call TRBJ2-2; perhaps TRBD2 as D (6 bases). Germline V lookup: CDR1 SGHNT, CDR2 YYREEE (reference sequence). Trimming left V 4 bases short and J 0 bases short, with 16 bases between. The CDR3 covers 17 residues. Here the CDR3 reads CASSRGSITPNTGELFF. CDR3 in DNA: TGTGCCAGCAGCCGGGGGTCGATAACCCCGAACACCGGGGAGCTGTTTTTT. Full variable domain (rest looked up from reference TRBV5-4 and TRBJ2-2): ETGVTQSPTHLIKTRGQQVTLRCSSQSGHNTVSWYQQALGQGPQFIFQYYREEENGRGNFPPRFSGLQFPNYSSELNVNALELDDSALYLCASSRGSITPNTGELFFGEGSRLTVL.

The V call is TRBV14, the J call TRBJ1-2; 8 bases agree with TRBD1. Germline V gene lookup returns CDR1 SGHDN and CDR2 FVKESK. The CDR3 runs to 15 residues. Trimming cost V 2 bases and J 4 bases; bases outside gene matches: 6. CDR3 amino acids: CASSQPGQAIYGYTF. Written as DNA, the CDR3 is TGTGCCAGCAGCCAACCGGGACAGGCGATCTATGGCTACACCTTC.

This clone has just a few counts. This sequence joins TRBV2 and TRBJ1-1; 7 bases line up with TRBD1. V was pared by 4 bases and J by 2 bases, with 1 base of the junction left unmatched. CDR1 and CDR2 from the germline V gene are SNHLY and FYNNEI. The CDR3 is 13 amino acids. In nucleotides, the CDR3 is TGTGCCAGCAGTGGACAGGGAAACACTGAAGCTTTCTTT. This sequence encodes CASSGQGNTEAFF.

The rearrangement joins TRBV6-5 to TRBJ2-5; D possibly corresponds to TRBD2 (5 bases). This CDR3 contains 16 residues. Deletions cut 2 bases from V and 4 bases from J, with 17 bases between. Germline V gene lookup returns CDR1 MNHEY and CDR2 SVGAGI. Here the CDR3 DNA reads TGTGCCAGCAGTTACGATTTGTGGGCAAGCGGAGAGACCCAGTACTTC. The encoded protein is CASSYDLWASGETQYF.

The V gene is TRBV29-1, the J gene TRBJ2-7, with D maybe TRBD1 (6 bases). The CDR3 has 13 residues. Germline lookup yields CDR1 SQVTM and CDR2 ANQGSEA. V dropped 4 bases and J dropped 3 bases, with 13 bases sitting between them. Written as DNA, the CDR3 is TGCAGCGTTGTCAGGGGCCCCTTCTACGAGCAGTACTTC. Its translation: CSVVRGPFYEQYF.

This sequence joins TRBV9 and TRBJ2-1; 9 nucleotides agree with TRBD2. The V and J ends lost 3 bases and 0 bases, in that order; junction bases with no gene match: 10. The CDR3 totals 18 residues. Germline assignment: CDR1 SGDLS and CDR2 YYNGEE. The CDR3 nucleotides read TGTGCCAGCAGCGCCTTGGGTAGCGGGGGATTCTCCTACAATGAGCAGTTCTTC. Translated, it gives CASSALGSGGFSYNEQFF.

The chain links TRBV2 to TRBJ1-6, with 10 nucleotides matching TRBD1. CDR1 and CDR2 from the germline V gene are SNHLY and FYNNEI. V trimming: 6 bases; J trimming: 5 bases; junction bases outside the gene matches: 10. The CDR3 totals 17 residues. The CDR3 here is CASRVWDRGSNNSPLHF. The CDR3 DNA is TGTGCCAGCAGGGTTTGGGACAGGGGATCCAATAATTCACCCCTCCACTTT.

As regards this clone: One end of the junction varies from germline; a read error may be responsible. The chain links TRBV19 to TRBJ2-5; 7 bases are a match to TRBD1. The CDR3 is made up of 15 amino acids. From germline, CDR1 is LNHDA and CDR2 SQIVND (reference sequence). CDR3 DNA sequence: TGTGCCAGTTCAGCGACAGGGCGAGCGCAAGGGACCCAGTACTTC. Amino acid sequence: CASSATGRAQGTQYF.

As regards this clone: One end of the junction fails to match germline, which may point to a read error. This sequence joins TRBV25-1 and TRBJ2-2; 12 positions match TRBD2. The CDR3 consists of 11 residues. Germline V gene data show CDR1 as MGHDK and CDR2 as SYGVNS. The CDR3 DNA follows: TGTGCCAGCCGGACTAGCGGGGTGCTGTTTTTT. Its protein is CASRTSGVLFF.

In DNA form, the CDR3 reads TGTGCCAGCAGTTTATCAGGGGGCCCAAAAGAAGCTTTCTTT. Translation: CASSLSGGPKEAFF. The chain uses TRBV28 and TRBJ1-1; 8 bases are shared with TRBD1. Germline CDR1 and CDR2: MDHEN and SYDVKM. The CDR3 contains 14 residues. Trimming removed 1 base from V and 8 bases from J; junction bases left unmatched: 6. Full variable domain (remainder filled in from reference TRBV28 and TRBJ1-1): DVKVTQSSRYLVKRTGEKVFLECVQDMDHENMFWYRQDPGLGLRLIYFSYDVKMKEKGDIPEGYSVSREKKERFSLILESASTNQTSMYLCASSLSGGPKEAFFGQGTRLTVV.

The J gene is TRBJ2-5, the V gene TRBV15, with TRBD1 identical over 8 bases. Germline V gene lookup returns CDR1 LNHNV and CDR2 YYDKDF (reference sequence). V lost 1 base to trimming and J lost 0 bases; unmatched junction nucleotides: 7. This CDR3 spans 17 amino acids. The CDR3 DNA reads TGTGCCACCAGCAGAGTCCAGGGGGCCCGCCACCAAGAGACCCAGTACTTC. This encodes CATSRVQGARHQETQYF.

The genes are TRBV6-5 and TRBJ1-2, with D possibly matching TRBD1 (6 bases). Germline loops: CDR1 MNHEY, CDR2 SVGAGI. Trimming stripped 2 bases from V and 8 bases from J, with 15 bases between. This CDR3 spans 14 amino acids. The CDR3 DNA reads as TGTGCCAGCAGTTACAAGCGGGGGGCGGAGGGCTACACCTTC. Its translation: CASSYKRGAEGYTF.

V gene TRBV6-5 combines with J gene TRBJ2-2, with D uncertain. Between the trimmed V and J ends, which lost 0 bases and 1 base, there was a span of 6 bases. This CDR3 comprises 15 residues. Germline V gene sequence: CDR1 MNHEY, CDR2 SVGAGI. CDR3 nucleotide sequence: TGTGCCAGCAGTTACTCGAGTGTGAACACCGGGGAGCTGTTTTTT. This codes for CASSYSSVNTGELFF.

V and J are TRBV5-4 and TRBJ1-3; tentative D call: TRBD1 (5 bases). This CDR3 contains 14 residues. V was shortened by 0 bases and J by 8 bases, with 12 bases between the two germline ends. The germline V gene has CDR1 SGHNT and CDR2 YYREEE (reference sequence). The CDR3 sequence is CASSLAGAADTIYF. DNA of the CDR3: TGTGCCAGCAGCTTGGCCGGGGCGGCGGACACCATATATTTT.

The chain carries TRBV9 and TRBJ2-7; D is uncertain. Germline loops: CDR1 SGDLS, CDR2 YYNGEE. This CDR3 contains 15 residues. V lost 0 bases and J 4 bases, leaving 14 bases between the germline ends. The CDR3 DNA follows: TGTGCCAGCAGCGTAGTGGCAGGATCGGATTACGAGCAGTACTTC. Residues: CASSVVAGSDYEQYF. The whole variable domain, remainder taken from reference TRBV9 and TRBJ2-7, is DSGVTQTPKHLITATGQRVTLRCSPRSGDLSVYWYQQSLDQGLQFLIQYYNGEERAKGNILERFSAQQFPDLHSELNLSSLELGDSALYFCASSVVAGSDYEQYFGPGTRLTVT.

A single count supports this clone. This chain uses TRBV19 with TRBJ1-2; 7 nucleotides match TRBD1. With V trimmed by 10 bases and J by 5 bases, 4 bases remained unmatched. The CDR3 is made up of 11 amino acids. From germline, CDR1 is LNHDA and CDR2 SQIVND (reference sequence). The CDR3 DNA sequence: TGTGCCACCCGACAGGGATATGGCTACACCTTC. It translates to CATRQGYGYTF. Filled out from reference TRBV19 and TRBJ1-2, the complete variable domain reads DGGITQSPKYLFRKEGQNVTLSCEQNLNHDAMYWYRQDPGQGLRLIYYSQIVNDFQKGDIAEGYSVSREKKESFPLTVTSAQKNPTAFYLCATRQGYGYTFGSGTRLTVV.

The V gene is TRBV9, the J gene TRBJ2-7, with 10 bases identical to TRBD2. The CDR3 spans 15 residues. Germline CDR1 SGDLS, CDR2 YYNGEE. V shed 4 bases, J shed 3 bases, and the junction held 7 bases outside the gene matches. The CDR3 sequence is CASSPRPSGGYEQYF. Written as DNA, the CDR3 is TGTGCCAGCAGCCCCCGACCTAGCGGGGGCTACGAGCAGTACTTC.

This clone was observed a single time. The genes are TRBV5-6 and TRBJ1-3; no clear D gene. There are 14 residues in the CDR3. The germline gives CDR1 SGHDT, CDR2 YYEEEE. V dropped 7 bases and J dropped 4 bases, with 15 bases sitting between them. The chain's CDR3 is CASSKFLFGNTIYF. Written as DNA, the CDR3 is TGTGCCAGCTCAAAATTCCTATTCGGAAACACCATATATTTT.

The chain links TRBV5-1 to TRBJ2-7; 12 nucleotides match TRBD2. CDR1 is SGHRS and CDR2 is YFSETQ in the germline V gene. This CDR3 spans 16 amino acids. The V and J ends lost 3 bases and 5 bases, in that order; junction bases with no gene match: 9. CDR3 nucleotides: TGCGCCAGCAGCTCTAAGACTAGCGGGAGTTCCCACGAGCAGTACTTC. Its protein is CASSSKTSGSSHEQYF.